This T cell receptor beta chain comes out of a study of identical twins. This CDR3 region has 16 residues. Trimming left V 1 base short and J 1 base short, with 14 bases between. Germline V lookup: CDR1 LNHNV, CDR2 YYDKDF (reference sequence). TCRdb re-called the 5' RACE reads through MiXCR, storing one row per CDR3 protein. The sample holds approximately 490,000 distinct CDR3 sequences, around 20% seen once. These data were also reused for a study on yellow fever vaccine responses in identical twins.

The receptor comes from a woman aged 18 to 35 in good health. Sequencing input: CD4+ T cells sorted from blood. The chain has TRBV15 and TRBJ2-7, with D unresolved. The CDR3 sequence: CATSRGGSRRSYEQYF. The CDR3 bases are TGTGCCACCAGCAGAGGCGGTAGCCGTCGATCCTACGAGCAGTACTTC.